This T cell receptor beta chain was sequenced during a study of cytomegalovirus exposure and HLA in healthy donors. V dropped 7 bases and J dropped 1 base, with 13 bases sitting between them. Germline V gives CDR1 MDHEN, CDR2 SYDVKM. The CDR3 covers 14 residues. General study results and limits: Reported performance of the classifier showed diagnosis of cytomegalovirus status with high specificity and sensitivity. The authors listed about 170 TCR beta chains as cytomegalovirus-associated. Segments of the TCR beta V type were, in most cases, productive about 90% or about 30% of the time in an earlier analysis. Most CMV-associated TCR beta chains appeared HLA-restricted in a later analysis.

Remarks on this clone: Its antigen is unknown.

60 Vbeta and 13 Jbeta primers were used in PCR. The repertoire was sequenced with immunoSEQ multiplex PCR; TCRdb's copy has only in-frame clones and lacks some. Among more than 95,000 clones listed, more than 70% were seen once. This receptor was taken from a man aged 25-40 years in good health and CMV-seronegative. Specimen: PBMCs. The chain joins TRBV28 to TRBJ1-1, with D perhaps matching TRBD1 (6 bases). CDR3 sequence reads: CASTSWGPNTEAFF. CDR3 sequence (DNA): TGTGCCAGCACTTCGTGGGGGCCGAACACTGAAGCTTTCTTT.